This TCR beta chain was sequenced for a study of blood T cells in healthy people across ages. A second about 6 to 12 cycle PCR used barcoded and J-beta primers. Each CDR3 protein gets one entry after TCRdb re-called the 5' RACE reads with MiXCR. Found here are about 400,000 distinct CDR3 sequences, roughly half of them singletons; the top ten hold under 65%. Trimming took 6 bases from V and 7 from J, leaving 16 bases between them. The CDR3 runs 15 residues. The sequencing sample was made of blood. The clonotype comes from a man in his fifties or sixties in good health. V and J are TRBV12-3 or TRBV12-4 and TRBJ1-6; unclear D gene. The CDR3 sequence is CASSPESGWNSPLHF. In DNA, the CDR3 is TGTGCCAGCAGCCCTGAGAGTGGGTGGAATTCACCCCTCCACTTT.